This TCR beta chain emerged from a study of CD8+CD57+ T cells in acquired aplastic anemia. Study context: Healthy donor CD4+ samples were sequenced to a depth that averaged about 10.8 million reads.

Study-level points and caveats: Patients and controls turned out to have approximately 29 CD8+ CDR3 sequences in common. Significance was not reached for CD8+ Simpson's diversity between patients and controls.

In the case of this clonotype: Its target is unknown. A much larger clone lies one base from this, so it may be a read error.

Genomic DNA was employed as the template in profiling TCR beta VDJ and CDR3. TCRdb reprocessed the reads with MiXCR, giving one entry per CDR3 protein. The sample contains around 170,000 distinct CDR3 sequences, about 64% of which appear only once. The germline CDR1 and CDR2 sequences are MNHNS and SASEGT. This CDR3 contains 14 residues. Trimming shortened V by 5 bases and J by 3 bases, and 14 bases separated the two germline ends. The receptor comes from a human donor in good health. This chain joins TRBV6-1 and TRBJ2-7; D call uncertain. The source material was sorted CD4+, CD8+, or CD8+CD57+ T cells (not recorded which) from PBMCs. CDR3 protein: CASSYPPGLYEQYF. Here the CDR3 DNA reads TGTGCCAGCAGTTACCCTCCAGGTCTCTACGAGCAGTACTTC.